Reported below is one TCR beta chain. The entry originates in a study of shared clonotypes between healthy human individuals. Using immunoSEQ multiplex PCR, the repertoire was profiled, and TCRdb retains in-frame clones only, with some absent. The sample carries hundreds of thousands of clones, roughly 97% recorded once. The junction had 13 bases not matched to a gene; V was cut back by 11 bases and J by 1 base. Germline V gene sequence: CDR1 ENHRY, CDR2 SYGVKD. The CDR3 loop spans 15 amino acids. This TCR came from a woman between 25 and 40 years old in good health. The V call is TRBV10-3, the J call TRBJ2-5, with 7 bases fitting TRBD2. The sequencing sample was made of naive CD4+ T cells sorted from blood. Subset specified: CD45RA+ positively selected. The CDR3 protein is CASARASGGQETQYF. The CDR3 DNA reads TGTGCCTCGGCTCGGGCTAGCGGAGGCCAAGAGACCCAGTACTTC.